A selection of T cell receptor beta chains follows, all from one sample in a study of cytomegalovirus exposure and HLA in healthy donors. Profiling relied on immunoSEQ multiplex PCR, and the TCRdb table lists in-frame clones only, not all of them. The sample carries 95,000 to 150,000 clones, around 75% recorded once. Sequenced material: PBMCs. All receptors derive from a woman in her fifties or sixties in good health and CMV-seropositive. Both conserved end residues are part of each CDR3. D genes are given only for firm matches. Clone size, where shown, is once, few, many, or a class for clones that have expanded.

v_call,d_call,j_call,clone_size,cdr3_nt,cdr3_aa
TRBV5-5,NA,TRBJ2-1,NA,TGTGCCAGCAGCTTGGACGGGAATGAGCAGTTCTTC,CASSLDGNEQFF
TRBV7-9,NA,TRBJ1-2,NA,TGTGCCAGCAGCTTAGGCCAGTCCCATGGCTACACCTTC,CASSLGQSHGYTF
TRBV27,NA,TRBJ2-7,NA,TGTGCCAGCAGTCCTACGACAGGAGTTGACTACGAGCAGTACTTC,CASSPTTGVDYEQYF
TRBV6-6,NA,TRBJ2-2,NA,TGTGCCAGCAGTTCCAGGGTCAGGGAGAACACCGGGGAGCTGTTTTTT,CASSSRVRENTGELFF
TRBV11-1,TRBD1,TRBJ2-7,NA,TGTGCCAGCAGTTCCGAGGCAGACAGGGGTTCCTACGAGCAGTACTTC,CASSSEADRGSYEQYF
TRBV6-1,TRBD2,TRBJ2-7,NA,TGTGCCAGCAGCCCAAGACTAGCTGTGTTCTACGAGCAGTACTTC,CASSPRLAVFYEQYF
TRBV5-1,NA,TRBJ1-4,NA,TGCGCCAGCAGCTTGGCGGGGGGAAATGAAAAACTGTTTTTT,CASSLAGGNEKLFF
TRBV5-1,TRBD1,TRBJ2-3,NA,TGCGCCAGCAGCTTGGCGGTGAGGGGGCGAGGCACAGATACGCAGTATTTT,CASSLAVRGRGTDTQYF
TRBV28,NA,TRBJ1-5,NA,TGTGCCAGCAGCCTACCGCATCGGAGGCCCCAGCATTTT,CASSLPHRRPQHF
TRBV15,TRBD1,TRBJ1-3,NA,TGTGCCACCAGCAGCACAGGGGGCTCTGGAAACACCATATATTTT,CATSSTGGSGNTIYF
TRBV11-3,NA,TRBJ1-2,NA,TGTGCCAGCAGCTCCCCCCCAGGGGATGGCGGCTACACCTTC,CASSSPPGDGGYTF
TRBV7-9,TRBD1,TRBJ2-7,NA,TGTGCCAGCAGCTCGGCCGGACAGGGGCGAACCTACGAGCAGTACTTC,CASSSAGQGRTYEQYF
TRBV30,NA,TRBJ2-7,NA,TGTGCCTGCCACTCAGAGGCCTACGAGCAGTACTTC,CACHSEAYEQYF
TRBV19,TRBD2,TRBJ2-3,NA,TGTGCCAGTAGTATAGGGTTAGCGGGAGGGCCGACAGATACGCAGTATTTT,CASSIGLAGGPTDTQYF
TRBV5-1,TRBD2,TRBJ2-2,NA,TGCGCCAGCAGTCCGTTGGCGGGGGACACCGGGGAGCTGTTTTTT,CASSPLAGDTGELFF
TRBV5-1,TRBD2,TRBJ2-1,once,TGCGCCAGCAGCAAAATCGGGAGCCGGGGGGTGGTGAATGAGCAGTTCTTC,CASSKIGSRGVVNEQFF
TRBV6-1,NA,TRBJ1-4,NA,TGTGCCAGCAGTGACGGGGGAACAACTAATGAAAAACTGTTTTTT,CASSDGGTTNEKLFF
TRBV5-8,NA,TRBJ2-1,NA,TGTGCCAGCAGCTCGGGGGTCACCTACAATGAGCAGTTCTTC,CASSSGVTYNEQFF
TRBV27,NA,TRBJ1-4,NA,TGTGCCAGCGGCCTGGCAGGGGAAACTTTTGATAATGAAAAACTGTTTTTT,CASGLAGETFDNEKLFF
TRBV29-1,TRBD2,TRBJ2-1,NA,TGCAGCGTGGAAGGTAGCGGGGGTGGTAATGAGCAGTTCTTC,CSVEGSGGGNEQFF
TRBV10-3,TRBD2,TRBJ2-7,NA,TGTGCCATCGGAGTTGCGGGAGTCCGCTCCTACGAGCAGTACTTC,CAIGVAGVRSYEQYF
TRBV11-1,TRBD2,TRBJ2-7,few,TGTGCCAGCAGCTTATCTGGGGCGGGAGCGCCCTACGAGCAGTACTTC,CASSLSGAGAPYEQYF
TRBV2,NA,TRBJ1-5,NA,TGTGCCAGCAGCGAACAGGGTTATAGCAATCAGCCCCAGCATTTT,CASSEQGYSNQPQHF
TRBV2,NA,TRBJ1-2,NA,TGTGCCAGCAGTGAAGTACAGGACGATTATAACTATGGCTACACCTTC,CASSEVQDDYNYGYTF
TRBV5-1,TRBD1,TRBJ1-2,NA,TGCGCCAGCAGCCCAGGGACAGGGGACAGATATGGCTACACCTTC,CASSPGTGDRYGYTF
TRBV5-1,NA,TRBJ2-3,NA,TGCGCCAGCAGCTTGGCAAAGCCCCTGAGCACAGATACGCAGTATTTT,CASSLAKPLSTDTQYF
TRBV5-1,NA,TRBJ1-1,few,TGCGCCAGCAGCTTGGATAGGGGGAACACTGAAGCTTTCTTT,CASSLDRGNTEAFF
TRBV10-3,TRBD1,TRBJ1-5,NA,TGTGCCATCAGTGAGTCCCTGGACAGGGGCCCCCGGAATCAGCCCCAGCATTTT,CAISESLDRGPRNQPQHF
TRBV2,TRBD1,TRBJ1-2,NA,TGTGCCGGCAAGGGGGACAGGGACTATGGCTACACCTTC,CAGKGDRDYGYTF
TRBV5-1,TRBD2,TRBJ2-3,few,TGCGCCAGCACCCCGATTCCCGGACTAGCGGGTACAGATACGCAGTATTTT,CASTPIPGLAGTDTQYF